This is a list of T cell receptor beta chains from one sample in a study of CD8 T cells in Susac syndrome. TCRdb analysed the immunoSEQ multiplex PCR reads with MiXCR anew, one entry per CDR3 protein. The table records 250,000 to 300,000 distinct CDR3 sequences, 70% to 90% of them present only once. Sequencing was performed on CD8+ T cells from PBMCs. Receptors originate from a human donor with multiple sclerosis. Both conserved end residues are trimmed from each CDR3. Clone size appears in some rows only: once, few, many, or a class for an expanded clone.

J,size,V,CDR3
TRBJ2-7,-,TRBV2,ASSGGNEQY
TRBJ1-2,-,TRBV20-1,SARASPVRDYGYT
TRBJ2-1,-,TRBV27,ASSWTGGRNEQF
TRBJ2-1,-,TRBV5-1,ASGLAGEGAYNEQF
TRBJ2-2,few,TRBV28,ASSLTSGRAGELF
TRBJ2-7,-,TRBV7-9,ASSLPGPDSSYEQY
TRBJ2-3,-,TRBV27,ASSSGLHTQY
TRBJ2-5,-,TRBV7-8,ASNRLMGTQY
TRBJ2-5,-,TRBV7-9,ASRSTSGGRETQY
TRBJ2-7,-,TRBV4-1,ASSPWADYEQY
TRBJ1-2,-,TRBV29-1,SVRGGYGYT
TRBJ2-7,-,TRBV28,ATASGTYEQY
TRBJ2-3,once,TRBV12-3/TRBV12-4,ASTKYGYTDTQY
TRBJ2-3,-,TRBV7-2,ASSQGTRKYTDTQY
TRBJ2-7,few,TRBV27,ASGYYEQY
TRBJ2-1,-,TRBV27,ASSGGAGRYNEQF
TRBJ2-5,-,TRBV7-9,ASSLVASRETQY
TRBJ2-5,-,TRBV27,ASRTRVHTSPQETQY
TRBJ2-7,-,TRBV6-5,ASSFLRDTSYEQY
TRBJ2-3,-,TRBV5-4,ASTNDTQY
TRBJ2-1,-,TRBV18,ASSPRGQGINEQF
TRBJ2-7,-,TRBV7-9,ASSHLRDYSRYEQY
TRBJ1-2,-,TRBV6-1,ASSDVGGTGYT